The 10 T cell receptor beta chains listed next were all sequenced from one sample in a study of siplizumab effects on memory and regulatory T cells (dated by TCRdb to the late 2010s). The library was obtained by the immunoSEQ multiplex PCR assay. The source is immuneACCESS, and TCRdb retained only in-frame sequences with V and J called. Part of the clones is not carried over; for the studies checked, unresolved V genes explain less than half of this, and the remainder is unexplained. Present in this sample are 85,000 to 90,000 clones, approximately 90% of which were seen just once. Roughly 15% of the sample comes from the top ten. Sequenced input: CD4+ T cells sorted from blood. Receptors originate from a human donor in good health.

This clone has more than one count but fewer than ten. V and J are TRBV19 and TRBJ2-1; TRBD2 agrees at 9 bases. Unmatched junction bases numbered 4, after V lost 1 base and J lost 0 bases. The germline CDR1 and CDR2 sequences are LNHDA and SQIVND (reference sequence). This CDR3 is built from 17 residues. The chain's CDR3 is CASSIGNSGSSYNEQFF. For the CDR3, the DNA is TGTGCCAGTAGTATAGGGAATAGCGGGAGCTCCTACAATGAGCAGTTCTTC.

This clone showed up just once. CDR3 DNA sequence: TGTGCCAGCAGTTGGGACTTTCAGAACCTGGCCAAAAACATTCAGTACTTC. It is translated as CASSWDFQNLAKNIQYF. V usage is TRBV28 and J usage is TRBJ2-4; D is possibly TRBD2 (6 bases). The ends were cut back, 4 bases at V and 1 base at J, with 17 bases in the middle. Germline values: CDR1 MDHEN, CDR2 SYDVKM. The CDR3 spans 17 residues. Based on the CDR3 plus reference TRBV28 and TRBJ2-4, the full variable domain is DVKVTQSSRYLVKRTGEKVFLECVQDMDHENMFWYRQDPGLGLRLIYFSYDVKMKEKGDIPEGYSVSREKKERFSLILESASTNQTSMYLCASSWDFQNLAKNIQYFGAGTRLSVL.

This clone was picked up a small number of times. V gene TRBV28 combines with J gene TRBJ2-7; TRBD1 matches at 8 bases. The CDR3 is 15 residues long. Germline lookup yields CDR1 MDHEN and CDR2 SYDVKM. The V and J ends lost 7 bases and 7 bases, in that order; junction bases with no gene match: 15. This chain's CDR3 is CASTQGAGLLREQYF. In nucleotides, the CDR3 is TGTGCCAGCACCCAGGGGGCGGGACTCCTTCGTGAGCAGTACTTC.

V gene TRBV4-1 combines with J gene TRBJ2-2; D possibly corresponds to TRBD2 (5 bases). V lost 1 base, J lost 5 bases, and 11 bases lay in between. CDR1 MGHRA and CDR2 YSYEKL come from the germline V gene. This CDR3 comprises 15 residues. The CDR3 loop reads CASSQVSRGTGELFF. Written as DNA, the CDR3 is TGCGCCAGCAGCCAAGTCTCCCGGGGAACCGGGGAGCTGTTTTTT.

This chain links TRBV28 with TRBJ1-2; TRBD1 matches at 7 bases. V was clipped by 5 bases and J by 4 bases; unmatched bases: 7. The CDR3 is 14 residues long. Germline lookup yields CDR1 MDHEN and CDR2 SYDVKM. As DNA, the CDR3 is TGTGCCAGCAGTACCCACAGGGGAGCCTATGGCTACACCTTC. This translates into CASSTHRGAYGYTF.

This sequence joins TRBV5-1 and TRBJ2-1, with 7 bases aligning to TRBD2. The CDR3 contains 14 residues. The V gene's germline CDR1 is SGHRS and CDR2 YFSETQ. The V and J ends lost 4 bases and 10 bases, in that order; junction bases with no gene match: 11. The CDR3 reads CASSPGRGWGEQFF. The CDR3 nucleotides read TGCGCCAGCAGCCCGGGGAGGGGATGGGGCGAGCAGTTCTTC.

The chain recombines TRBV7-9 with TRBJ2-2, with D perhaps TRBD2 (5 bases). V was trimmed by 4 bases and J by 4 bases, leaving 10 bases between them. Germline CDR1 is SEHNR and CDR2 is FQNEAQ (reference sequence). This CDR3 contains 14 residues. The CDR3, as DNA: TGTGCCAGCAGCTCCAGCGGAGTCACCGGGGAGCTGTTTTTT. Translating gives CASSSSGVTGELFF.

This chain connects TRBV30 to TRBJ2-1, with D unresolved. The CDR3 totals 15 residues. Germline assignment: CDR1 GTSNPN and CDR2 SVGIG (reference sequence). The germline V and J ends were trimmed by 4 bases and 7 bases, with 20 bases remaining between them. The CDR3 spells CAWNDGLSVGNEQFF. Here the CDR3 DNA reads TGTGCCTGGAATGATGGCCTGTCGGTCGGGAATGAGCAGTTCTTC.

A remark on this clone: Other DNA sequences in this sample translate to the same CDR3. V is TRBV5-8 and J is TRBJ2-1; D remains ambiguous. Trimming pared 6 bases from V and 8 bases from J, leaving 18 bases between. CDR1 is SGHTS and CDR2 is YDEGEE in the germline V gene. The CDR3 sequence is 14 residues long. The chain's CDR3 is CASTKPERDDEQFF. For the CDR3, the DNA is TGTGCCAGCACCAAGCCCGAAAGAGACGATGAGCAGTTCTTC.

The chain is built from TRBV19 and TRBJ2-3; D is uncertain. There are 14 residues in the CDR3. Germline CDR1 LNHDA, CDR2 SQIVND (reference sequence). The V end was cut by 3 bases, the J end by 2 bases, with 9 bases between. CDR3 DNA sequence: TGTGCCAGTAGTATGGCCGGATACACAGATACGCAGTATTTT. As protein: CASSMAGYTDTQYF.